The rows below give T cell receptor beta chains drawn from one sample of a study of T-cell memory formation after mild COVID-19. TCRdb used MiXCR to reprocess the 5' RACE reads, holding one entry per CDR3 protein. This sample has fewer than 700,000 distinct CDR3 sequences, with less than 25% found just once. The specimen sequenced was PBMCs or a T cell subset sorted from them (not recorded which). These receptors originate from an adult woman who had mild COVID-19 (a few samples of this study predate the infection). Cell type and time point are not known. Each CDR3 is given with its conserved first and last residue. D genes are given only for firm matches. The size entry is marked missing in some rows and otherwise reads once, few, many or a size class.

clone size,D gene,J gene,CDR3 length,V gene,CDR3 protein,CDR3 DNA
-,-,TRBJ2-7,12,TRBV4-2,CASSQSNDEQYF,TGTGCCAGCAGCCAATCGAACGACGAGCAGTACTTC
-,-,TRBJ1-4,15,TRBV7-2,CASSLEGGFSEKLFF,TGTGCCAGCAGCTTAGAGGGAGGATTTAGCGAAAAACTGTTTTTT
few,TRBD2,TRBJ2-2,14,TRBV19,CASSESGSTGELFF,TGTGCCAGTAGTGAGAGCGGGAGCACCGGGGAGCTGTTTTTT
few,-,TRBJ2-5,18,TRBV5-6,CASSLGWSSVKELETQYF,TGTGCCAGCAGCTTGGGGTGGTCGAGCGTCAAGGAGCTGGAGACCCAGTACTTC
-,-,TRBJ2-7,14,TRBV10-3,CAIKGTLLTYEQYF,TGTGCCATCAAAGGGACTCTCCTCACCTACGAGCAGTACTTC
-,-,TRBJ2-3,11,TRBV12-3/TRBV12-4,CASKGTDTQYF,TGTGCCAGCAAAGGGACAGATACGCAGTATTTT
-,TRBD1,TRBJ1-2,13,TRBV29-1,CSVGTGGSYGYTF,TGCAGCGTCGGGACAGGGGGCTCCTATGGCTACACCTTC
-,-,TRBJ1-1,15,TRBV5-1,CASSLRTDMNTEAFF,TGCGCCAGCAGCTTGCGCACAGACATGAACACTGAAGCTTTCTTT
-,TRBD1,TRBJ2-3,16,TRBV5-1,CASSLEAGGGTDTQYF,TGCGCCAGCAGCTTGGAGGCAGGGGGAGGCACAGATACGCAGTATTTT
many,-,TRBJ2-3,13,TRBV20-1,CSAKAGAPDTQYF,TGCAGTGCTAAGGCGGGGGCTCCAGATACGCAGTATTTT
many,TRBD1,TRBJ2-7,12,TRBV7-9,CASSFTGDEQYF,TGTGCCAGCAGCTTTACAGGGGACGAGCAGTACTTC
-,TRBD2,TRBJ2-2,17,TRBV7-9,CASSLPTSGRGTGELFF,TGTGCCAGCAGCTTACCGACTAGCGGGAGAGGGACCGGGGAGCTGTTTTTT
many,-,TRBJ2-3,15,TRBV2,CASSAQGGGTDTQYF,TGTGCCAGCAGCGCTCAGGGAGGTGGCACAGATACGCAGTATTTT
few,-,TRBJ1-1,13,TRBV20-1,CSAREGGALEAFF,TGCAGTGCTAGAGAGGGAGGGGCGCTTGAAGCTTTCTTT
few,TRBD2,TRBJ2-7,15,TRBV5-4,CASRSGTSGVAEQYF,TGTGCCAGCAGATCCGGGACTAGCGGGGTTGCGGAGCAGTACTTC
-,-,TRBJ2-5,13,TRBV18,CASSRDQVETQYF,TGTGCCAGCTCACGGGACCAGGTCGAGACCCAGTACTTC
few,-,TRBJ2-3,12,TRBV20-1,CSARGPSDTQYF,TGCAGTGCTAGAGGTCCCTCAGATACGCAGTATTTT
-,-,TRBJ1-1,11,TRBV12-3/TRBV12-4,CASSSASEAFF,TGTGCCAGCAGTTCCGCCTCGGAAGCTTTCTTT
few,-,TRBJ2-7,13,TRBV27,CASSYGSAGEQYF,TGTGCCAGCAGTTACGGGTCGGCCGGCGAGCAGTACTTC
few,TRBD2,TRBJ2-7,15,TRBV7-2,CASSSILPGGGEQYF,TGTGCCAGCAGCTCAATTCTCCCGGGAGGTGGCGAGCAGTACTTC
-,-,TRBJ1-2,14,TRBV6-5,CASSYGPPGYGYTF,TGTGCCAGCAGTTACGGGCCCCCAGGATATGGCTACACCTTC